A single sample is the source of the 25 T cell receptor beta chains below, sequenced in a study of shared clonotypes between healthy human individuals (TCRdb year 2020). Library creation used the immunoSEQ multiplex PCR assay. Sourced from immuneACCESS, this table was stored by TCRdb with only in-frame sequences that have V and J called. A share of the clones is absent; for the studies checked, an unresolved V gene accounts for under half, and the remainder has no known explanation. This sample has a few million clones in its table, and around nine tenths of those were observed once. In total, the top ten clones hold more than 0.12% of the sample. The sample consisted of naive CD4+ T cells sorted from blood. The cell subset or site tag for this specimen amounts to: CD45RA+ positively selected. These receptors were collected from a man between 18 and 35 years old in good health.

The chain recombines TRBV11-2 with TRBJ2-2; 10 nucleotides align to TRBD1. V gave up 4 bases and J gave up 6 bases; unmatched junction bases: 11. The germline CDR1 and CDR2 sequences are SGHAT and FQNNGV. This CDR3 comprises 17 residues. The CDR3 region has the DNA TGTGCCAGCAGCTCCTCATCTCCCGGGACAGGGGCCGGGGAGCTGTTTTTT. It yields the protein CASSSSSPGTGAGELFF.

This chain connects TRBV10-3 to TRBJ2-3, with D possibly matching TRBD2 (5 bases). This CDR3 is built from 13 residues. Looked up from germline, CDR1 is ENHRY and CDR2 is SYGVKD. V lost 4 bases and J 5 bases, leaving 10 bases between the germline ends. The CDR3 bases are TGTGCCATCAGTGCTAACAGCGGAGATACGCAGTATTTT. As protein: CAISANSGDTQYF.

Of note for this clone: The sample has other DNA sequences that encode this CDR3 too. This chain joins TRBV28 and TRBJ1-4; D not certain. Germline V gene sequence: CDR1 MDHEN, CDR2 SYDVKM. The V and J ends lost 1 base and 0 bases respectively, with 6 bases between them. The CDR3 sequence is 15 residues long. CDR3 region: CASSLSGTTNEKLFF. CDR3 DNA sequence: TGTGCCAGCAGTTTATCGGGAACAACTAATGAAAAACTGTTTTTT.

The J gene is TRBJ2-3, the V gene TRBV5-1, with TRBD2 matching over 7 bases. The CDR3 extends over 15 amino acids. The germline gives CDR1 SGHRS, CDR2 YFSETQ. The V and J ends lost 4 bases and 0 bases, in that order; junction bases with no gene match: 5. Written as DNA, the CDR3 is TGCGCCAGCAGCCGGGACTACCCTAGCACAGATACGCAGTATTTT. Protein sequence: CASSRDYPSTDTQYF.

The chain joins TRBV9 to TRBJ1-3; possible D gene TRBD1, 5 bases. The CDR3 is made up of 16 amino acids. V was trimmed by 5 bases and J by 0 bases, leaving 15 bases between them. The V gene's germline CDR1 is SGDLS and CDR2 YYNGEE. The CDR3 reads CASSRYEGLSGNTIYF. In DNA, the CDR3 is TGTGCCAGCAGTCGCTACGAGGGACTCTCTGGAAACACCATATATTTT. The variable domain in full, completed from reference TRBV9 and TRBJ1-3, reads DSGVTQTPKHLITATGQRVTLRCSPRSGDLSVYWYQQSLDQGLQFLIQYYNGEERAKGNILERFSAQQFPDLHSELNLSSLELGDSALYFCASSRYEGLSGNTIYFGEGSWLTVV.

In this sample, this clone turned up once. The CDR3 sequence is CAISEIKGLTNTGELFF. In nucleotides, the CDR3 is TGTGCCATCAGTGAAATAAAAGGGCTGACGAACACCGGGGAGCTGTTTTTT. The rearrangement uses TRBV10-3 and TRBJ2-2; D gene uncertain. This CDR3 has 17 amino acids. The germline gives CDR1 ENHRY, CDR2 SYGVKD. Trimming cost V 3 bases and J 0 bases, with 14 bases left between them.

The chain combines TRBV7-2 with TRBJ1-6; possibly TRBD1 for D (6 bases). CDR1 and CDR2 from the germline V gene are SGHTA and FQGNSA. The CDR3 length is 17 residues. Trimming pared 5 bases from V and 8 bases from J, leaving 22 bases between. CDR3 sequence reads: CASSPGGGQKVYSPLHF. The CDR3 DNA reads as TGTGCCAGCAGCCCAGGTGGGGGGCAGAAGGTTTATTCACCCCTCCACTTT.

The chain recombines TRBV19 with TRBJ2-7; a weak D match, TRBD2 (6 bases). The germline V and J ends were trimmed by 3 bases and 3 bases, with 18 bases remaining between them. Germline CDR1 and CDR2: LNHDA and SQIVND (reference sequence). CDR3 length: 16 amino acids. CDR3 bases: TGTGCCAGTAGTATGGCCCAAGGACTACAACGCTACGAGCAGTACTTC. Translating it yields CASSMAQGLQRYEQYF. Drawing the rest from reference TRBV19 and TRBJ2-7, the complete variable domain is DGGITQSPKYLFRKEGQNVTLSCEQNLNHDAMYWYRQDPGQGLRLIYYSQIVNDFQKGDIAEGYSVSREKKESFPLTVTSAQKNPTAFYLCASSMAQGLQRYEQYFGPGTRLTVT.

The gene calls are TRBV10-3 and TRBJ2-3; 10 bases align to TRBD2. This CDR3 has 16 residues. Germline V gene sequence: CDR1 ENHRY, CDR2 SYGVKD. The V and J ends lost 10 bases and 2 bases, in that order; junction bases with no gene match: 12. CDR3 protein: CATASGSSLFTDTQYF. In DNA, the CDR3 is TGTGCCACAGCTAGCGGGAGTTCCCTTTTCACAGATACGCAGTATTTT.

The chain is built from TRBV11-2 and TRBJ1-2; D is uncertain. CDR1 SGHAT and CDR2 FQNNGV come from the germline V gene. This CDR3 has 13 residues. V lost 3 bases to trimming and J lost 1 base, with 6 bases between them. CDR3 in amino acids: CASSFEGNYGYTF. The CDR3 region has the DNA TGTGCCAGCAGCTTCGAGGGTAACTATGGCTACACCTTC.

The chain couples TRBV23-1 to TRBJ1-5; 9 bases line up with TRBD1. TRBV23-1 is an open reading frame, and its role is uncertain. V shed 0 bases and J 0 bases; nucleotides not matched to a gene: 6. The CDR3 extends over 18 amino acids. The CDR3 spells CASSQSPTGGNSNQPQHF. Here the CDR3 DNA reads TGCGCCAGCAGTCAATCTCCGACAGGGGGAAATAGCAATCAGCCCCAGCATTTT.

The chain uses TRBV5-8 and TRBJ1-2, with D maybe TRBD1 (5 bases). The V end lost 3 bases, the J end lost 7 bases, and 13 bases lay between the germline ends. The germline V gene encodes CDR1 SGHTS and CDR2 YDEGEE. The CDR3 is 13 residues long. CDR3 sequence reads: CASSSWGVSGYTF. In DNA, the CDR3 is TGTGCCAGCAGCTCATGGGGGGTTAGTGGCTACACCTTC.

J is TRBJ2-2 and V is TRBV5-4, with D possibly TRBD2 on 5 matching bases. This CDR3 has 15 residues. V shed 4 bases and J shed 2 bases, with 12 bases lying between them. The germline gives CDR1 SGHNT, CDR2 YYREEE (reference sequence). CDR3 sequence reads: CASSPREGNTGELFF. The DNA for the CDR3 is TGTGCCAGCAGCCCCCGGGAAGGAAACACCGGGGAGCTGTTTTTT.

The rearrangement links TRBV2 to TRBJ1-6; 11 nucleotides match TRBD1. The V gene's germline CDR1 is SNHLY and CDR2 FYNNEI. The CDR3 extends over 14 amino acids. V was pared by 3 bases and J by 10 bases, with 2 bases of the junction left unmatched. CDR3 DNA: TGTGCCAGCAGTGAGGACAGGGGGCGCTCACCCCTCCACTTT. It encodes CASSEDRGRSPLHF.

The V and J genes are TRBV5-6 and TRBJ1-4; no clear D gene. CDR3 size: 15 residues. V lost 0 bases and J lost 1, with 7 bases in between. From germline, CDR1 is SGHDT and CDR2 YYEEEE. DNA of the CDR3: TGTGCCAGCAGCTTGGTATCAGGAACTAATGAAAAACTGTTTTTT. It yields the protein CASSLVSGTNEKLFF.

The chain recombines TRBV6-4 with TRBJ2-3, with 11 bases identical to TRBD2. Trimming at V came to 5 bases and at J to 2 bases, leaving 6 bases not matched to a gene. The CDR3 spans 16 residues. Per germline, CDR1 MRHNA and CDR2 SNTAGT. CDR3 amino acids: CASSPSGGTITDTQYF. In nucleotides, the CDR3 is TGTGCCAGCAGTCCTAGCGGGGGGACCATCACAGATACGCAGTATTTT.

The chain has TRBV5-1 and TRBJ1-1; D gene unclear. V lost 1 base and J lost 3, with 7 bases in between. Germline CDR1 reads SGHRS; CDR2 reads YFSETQ. The CDR3 has 13 residues. The CDR3 DNA follows: TGCGCCAGCAGCTTGAGGGCGGACACTGAAGCTTTCTTT. This translates into CASSLRADTEAFF.

The chain has TRBV2 and TRBJ2-1; D is uncertain. The V end was cut by 8 bases, the J end by 4 bases, with 9 bases between. Germline V gene sequence: CDR1 SNHLY, CDR2 FYNNEI. CDR3 length: 12 amino acids. The CDR3 is CASGNGYNEQFF. As DNA, the CDR3 is TGTGCCAGCGGCAACGGTTACAATGAGCAGTTCTTC.

The chain combines TRBV9 with TRBJ1-3; possibly TRBD1 for D (5 bases). With 4 bases removed from V and 2 bases from J, the gap between germline ends came to 13 bases. Germline CDR1 reads SGDLS; CDR2 reads YYNGEE. The CDR3 extends over 15 amino acids. The CDR3 loop is CASSSHGTAGNTIYF. In DNA form, the CDR3 reads TGTGCCAGCAGCTCACACGGGACTGCTGGAAACACCATATATTTT.

The rearrangement links TRBV5-1 to TRBJ2-7, with TRBD2 as a possible D gene (8 bases). Trimming took 7 bases from V and 1 from J, leaving 21 bases between them. Germline loops: CDR1 SGHRS, CDR2 YFSETQ. This CDR3 is 16 amino acids long. The DNA for the CDR3 is TGCGCCAGCCCAGGGGGGTCGCGGGAGGCTTCCTACGAGCAGTACTTC. Protein sequence: CASPGGSREASYEQYF.

This clone showed up just once. The rearrangement uses TRBV7-9 and TRBJ2-7; D is unresolved. Trimming stripped 4 bases from V and 2 bases from J, with 12 bases between. The CDR3 is 14 residues long. From germline, CDR1 is SEHNR and CDR2 FQNEAQ (reference sequence). DNA of the CDR3: TGTGCCAGCAGCTGGAACGACCGAACCTACGAGCAGTACTTC. This translates into CASSWNDRTYEQYF.

This rearrangement joins TRBV7-2 to TRBJ1-6, with D maybe TRBD1 (6 bases). V lost 1 base and J lost 7, with 14 bases in between. The length of the CDR3 is 16 residues. CDR1 SGHTA and CDR2 FQGNSA come from the germline V gene. The CDR3 sequence: CASSLGGGHGNSPLHF. CDR3 nucleotide sequence: TGTGCCAGCAGCTTAGGCGGGGGGCACGGAAATTCACCCCTCCACTTT.

The chain is built from TRBV10-3 and TRBJ1-2; tentative D call: TRBD1 (6 bases). Looked up from germline, CDR1 is ENHRY and CDR2 is SYGVKD. V lost 6 bases and J lost 0, with 23 bases in between. This CDR3 is built from 18 residues. The CDR3 reads CAIRGGDTAFIANYGYTF. CDR3 bases: TGTGCCATCAGGGGGGGGGACACCGCCTTTATAGCTAACTATGGCTACACCTTC.

This chain connects TRBV4-1 to TRBJ2-5; 9 bases are shared with TRBD1. CDR1 and CDR2 from the germline V gene are MGHRA and YSYEKL. Trimming cost V 6 bases and J 2 bases; bases outside gene matches: 13. The CDR3 length is 17 residues. CDR3 DNA: TGCGCCAGCAGACCCACGGACAGGGGTTTAGAACAAGAGACCCAGTACTTC. Its translation is CASRPTDRGLEQETQYF.

As to this clone: The junction and the germline gene differ at one end; a read error may be behind it. V is TRBV5-1 and J is TRBJ2-7; 11 bases are shared with TRBD2. The CDR3 runs to 14 residues. The germline V gene has CDR1 SGHRS and CDR2 YFSETQ. CDR3 sequence reads: CASSPGQDPGLAVF. CDR3 sequence (DNA): TGCGCCAGCAGCCCGGGACAGGATCCGGGACTAGCGGTCTTC.